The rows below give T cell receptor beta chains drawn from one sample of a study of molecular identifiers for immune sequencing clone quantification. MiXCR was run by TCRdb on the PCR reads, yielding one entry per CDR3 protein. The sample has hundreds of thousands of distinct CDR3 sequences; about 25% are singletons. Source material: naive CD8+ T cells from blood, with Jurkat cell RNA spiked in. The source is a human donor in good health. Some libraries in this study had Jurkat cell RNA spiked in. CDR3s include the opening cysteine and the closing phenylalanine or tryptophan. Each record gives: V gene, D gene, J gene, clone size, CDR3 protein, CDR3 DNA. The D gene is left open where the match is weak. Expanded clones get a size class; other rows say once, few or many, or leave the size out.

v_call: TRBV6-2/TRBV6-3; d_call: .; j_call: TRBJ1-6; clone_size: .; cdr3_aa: CASRRANSPLHF; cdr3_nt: TGTGCCAGCAGGAGGGCGAATTCACCCCTCCACTTT
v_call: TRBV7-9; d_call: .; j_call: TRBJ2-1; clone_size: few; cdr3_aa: CASSETGTSLFF; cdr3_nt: TGTGCCAGCAGCGAGACCGGGACATCGCTGTTCTTC
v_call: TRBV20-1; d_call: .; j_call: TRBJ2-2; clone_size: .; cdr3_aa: CSATAYLESAGELFF; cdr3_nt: TGCAGTGCTACCGCCTACCTGGAGTCCGCCGGGGAGCTGTTTTTT
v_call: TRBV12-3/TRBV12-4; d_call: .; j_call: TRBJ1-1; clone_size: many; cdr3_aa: CASSFYHGTEAFF; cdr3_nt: TGTGCCAGCAGTTTTTATCACGGGACTGAAGCTTTCTTT
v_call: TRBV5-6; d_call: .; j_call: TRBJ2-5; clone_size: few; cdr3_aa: CASSSRLSAKAQETQYF; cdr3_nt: TGTGCCAGCAGCTCACGACTCTCGGCGAAGGCTCAAGAGACCCAGTACTTC
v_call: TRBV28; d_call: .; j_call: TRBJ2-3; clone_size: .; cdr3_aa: CASSLSSGSLSTDTQYF; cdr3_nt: TGTGCCAGCAGTTTATCGAGCGGTTCTCTGAGCACAGATACGCAGTATTTT
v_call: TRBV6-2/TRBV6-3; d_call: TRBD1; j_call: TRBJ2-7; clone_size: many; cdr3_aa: CASSHRGHEQYF; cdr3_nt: TGTGCCAGCAGTCACAGGGGCCACGAGCAGTACTTC
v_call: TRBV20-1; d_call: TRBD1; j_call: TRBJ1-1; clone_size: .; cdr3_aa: CSANSGTVNTEAFF; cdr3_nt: TGCAGTGCTAATTCGGGGACAGTGAACACTGAAGCTTTCTTT
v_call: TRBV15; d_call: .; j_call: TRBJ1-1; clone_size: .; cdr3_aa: CAASDRMNTEAFF; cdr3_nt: TGTGCCGCTAGTGACCGGATGAACACTGAAGCTTTCTTT
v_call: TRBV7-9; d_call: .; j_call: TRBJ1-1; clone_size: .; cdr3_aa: CASSPWKQEDTEAFF; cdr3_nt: TGTGCCAGCAGCCCATGGAAACAAGAGGACACTGAAGCTTTCTTT
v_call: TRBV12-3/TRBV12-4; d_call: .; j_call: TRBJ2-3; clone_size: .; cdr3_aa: CASVDSPADTQYF; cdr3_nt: TGTGCCAGCGTAGACTCCCCAGCAGATACGCAGTATTTT
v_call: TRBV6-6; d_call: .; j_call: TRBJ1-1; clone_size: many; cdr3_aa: CASRETGMNTEAFF; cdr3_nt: TGTGCCAGCAGGGAGACCGGAATGAACACTGAAGCTTTCTTT
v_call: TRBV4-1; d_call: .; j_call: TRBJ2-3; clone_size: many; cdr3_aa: CASSPTGPTDTQYF; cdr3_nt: TGCGCCAGCAGCCCCACGGGGCCCACAGATACGCAGTATTTT
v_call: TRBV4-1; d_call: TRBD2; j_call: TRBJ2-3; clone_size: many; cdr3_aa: CASSQVSGIGSDTQYF; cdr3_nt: TGCGCCAGCAGCCAAGTGAGCGGGATTGGTTCCGATACGCAGTATTTT
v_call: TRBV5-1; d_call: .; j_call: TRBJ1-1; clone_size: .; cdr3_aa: CASSLATSNTEAFF; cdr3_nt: TGCGCCAGCAGCTTGGCCACGTCGAACACTGAAGCTTTCTTT
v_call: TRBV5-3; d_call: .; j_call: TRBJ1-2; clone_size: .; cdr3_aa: CASSHDGPGVGYTF; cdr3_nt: TGTGCCAGCAGTCATGACGGGCCAGGGGTAGGCTACACCTTC
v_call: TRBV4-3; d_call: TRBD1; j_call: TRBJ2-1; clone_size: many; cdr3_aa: CASSQGTGANEQFF; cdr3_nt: TGCGCCAGCAGCCAAGGGACAGGGGCCAATGAGCAGTTCTTC
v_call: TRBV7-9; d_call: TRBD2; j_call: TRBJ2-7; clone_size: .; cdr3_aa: CASSPLAEGPDSYEQYF; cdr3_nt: TGTGCCAGCAGCCCACTAGCGGAGGGGCCAGACTCCTACGAGCAGTACTTC
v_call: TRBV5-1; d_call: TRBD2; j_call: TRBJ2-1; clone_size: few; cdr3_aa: CASSLALAGGPFNNEQFF; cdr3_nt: TGCGCCAGCAGCTTGGCTCTAGCGGGGGGCCCCTTTAACAATGAGCAGTTCTTC
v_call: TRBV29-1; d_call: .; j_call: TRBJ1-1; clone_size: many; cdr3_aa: CSVVISGAEAFF; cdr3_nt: TGCAGCGTTGTAATCTCAGGGGCAGAAGCTTTCTTT
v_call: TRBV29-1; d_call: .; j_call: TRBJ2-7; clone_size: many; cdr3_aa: CSVLGSGYEQYF; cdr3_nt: TGCAGCGTTCTGGGATCGGGGTACGAGCAGTACTTC
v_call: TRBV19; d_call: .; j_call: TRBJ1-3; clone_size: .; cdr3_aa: CVSSARVWPGNTIYF; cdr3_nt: TGTGTCAGTAGTGCACGGGTCTGGCCAGGAAACACCATATATTTT
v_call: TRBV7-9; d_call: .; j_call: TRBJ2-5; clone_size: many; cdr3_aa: CASSAIPETQYF; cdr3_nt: TGTGCCAGCAGCGCTATACCAGAGACCCAGTACTTC
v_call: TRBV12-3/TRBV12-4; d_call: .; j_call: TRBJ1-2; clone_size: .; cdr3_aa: CASSVGGGHGYTF; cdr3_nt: TGTGCCAGCAGTGTAGGGGGGGGACATGGCTACACCTTC
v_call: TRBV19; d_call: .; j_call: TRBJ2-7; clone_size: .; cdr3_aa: CASTPYGGLAGGYEQYF; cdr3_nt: TGTGCCAGTACCCCGTACGGGGGGCTAGCAGGAGGCTACGAGCAGTACTTC
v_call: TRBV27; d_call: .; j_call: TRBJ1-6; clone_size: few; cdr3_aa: CASNLQGGSPLHF; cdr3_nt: TGTGCCAGCAATTTACAGGGCGGATCACCCCTCCACTTT
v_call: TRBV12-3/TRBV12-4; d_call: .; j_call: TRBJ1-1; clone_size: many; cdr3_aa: CASSLSGRGTEAFF; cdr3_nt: TGTGCCAGCAGTTTATCAGGACGAGGCACTGAAGCTTTCTTT
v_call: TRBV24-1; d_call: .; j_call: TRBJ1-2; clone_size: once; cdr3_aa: CAPSDLGESYTF; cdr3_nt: TGTGCCCCCAGTGATTTGGGGGAGAGCTACACCTTC
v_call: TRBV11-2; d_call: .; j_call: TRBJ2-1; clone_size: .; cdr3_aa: CATSADSSSYNEQFF; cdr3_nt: TGTGCCACCTCCGCGGACTCGAGCTCCTACAATGAGCAGTTCTTC
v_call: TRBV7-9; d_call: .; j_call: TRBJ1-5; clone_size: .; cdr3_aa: CASSLEGLGQPQHF; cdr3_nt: TGTGCCAGCAGCTTAGAAGGGCTCGGTCAGCCCCAGCATTTT
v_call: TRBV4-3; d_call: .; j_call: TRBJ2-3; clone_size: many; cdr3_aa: CASSQDRAGTDTQYF; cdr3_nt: TGCGCCAGCAGCCAAGATAGGGCAGGGACAGATACGCAGTATTTT
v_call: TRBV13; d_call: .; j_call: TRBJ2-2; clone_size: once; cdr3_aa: CASSLGITNAGELFF; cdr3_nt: TGTGCCAGCAGCTTAGGGATCACGAACGCCGGGGAGCTGTTTTTT
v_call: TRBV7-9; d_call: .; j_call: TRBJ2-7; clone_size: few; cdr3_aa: CASSTITYEQYF; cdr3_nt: TGTGCCAGCAGCACCATAACCTACGAGCAGTACTTC
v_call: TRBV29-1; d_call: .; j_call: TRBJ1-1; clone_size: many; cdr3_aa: CSVVGGMWTEAFF; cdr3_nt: TGCAGCGTGGTTGGGGGTATGTGGACTGAAGCTTTCTTT
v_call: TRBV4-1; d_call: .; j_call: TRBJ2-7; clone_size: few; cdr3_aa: CASSQTGLSMYEQYF; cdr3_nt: TGCGCCAGCAGCCAGACGGGACTTAGCATGTACGAGCAGTACTTC
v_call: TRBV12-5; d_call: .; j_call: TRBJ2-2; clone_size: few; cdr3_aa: CASAEGAGELFF; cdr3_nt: TGTGCTAGTGCCGAGGGGGCCGGGGAGCTGTTTTTT
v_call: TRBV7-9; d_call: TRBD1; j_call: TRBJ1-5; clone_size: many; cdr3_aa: CASSLGQGGGQPQHF; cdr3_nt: TGTGCCAGCAGCTTAGGGCAGGGAGGGGGCCAGCCCCAGCATTTT
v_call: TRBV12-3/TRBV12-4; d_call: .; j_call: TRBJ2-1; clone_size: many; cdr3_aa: CASSGSPGANEQFF; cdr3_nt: TGTGCCAGCAGCGGCTCCCCAGGAGCCAATGAGCAGTTCTTC
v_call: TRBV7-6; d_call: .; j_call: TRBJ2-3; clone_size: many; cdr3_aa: CASSFFPGADTQYF; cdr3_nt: TGTGCCAGCAGCTTTTTTCCGGGAGCAGATACGCAGTATTTT
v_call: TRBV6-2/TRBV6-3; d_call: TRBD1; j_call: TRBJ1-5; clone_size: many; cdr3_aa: CASRWGQGYQPQHF; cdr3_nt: TGTGCCAGCAGATGGGGACAGGGCTATCAGCCCCAGCATTTT
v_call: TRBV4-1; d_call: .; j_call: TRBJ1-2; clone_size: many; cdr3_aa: CASSQAEENYGYTF; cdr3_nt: TGCGCCAGCAGCCAAGCGGAGGAAAACTATGGCTACACCTTC
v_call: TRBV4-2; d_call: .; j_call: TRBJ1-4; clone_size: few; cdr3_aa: CASSQLAATNEKLFF; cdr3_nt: TGTGCCAGCAGCCAATTGGCTGCAACTAATGAAAAACTGTTTTTT